Included here is one T cell receptor (beta chain) sequence, with context. Its antigen has not been determined. One base away there is no much larger clone; base qualities are not given. The source of the sample is a study of technical replicates of blood from several donors (TCRdb year 2017). Preparation of the library involved the immunoSEQ multiplex PCR assay. Imported from immuneACCESS, the table was reduced by TCRdb to in-frame sequences with V and J called. These copies leave out some clones; in studies compared against another copy, an unresolved V gene accounts for under half, and the cause of the remainder is not known. Present in this sample are tens of thousands of clones, approximately 97% of which were seen just once. The biggest ten clones account for 0.2% to 0.25% of the sample. From a lookup of the germline V gene, CDR1 and CDR2 are SGHVS and FQNEAQ. Clipping removes 0 bases from V and 6 bases from J, with 4 as the unmatched junction base count. Taken from cysteine to phenylalanine, the CDR3 has 14 residues. The CDR3 DNA has 42 bases and is translated from base 1.

The specimen was T cells isolated from PBMCs. The sequence was obtained from a human donor in good health. The sequence links TRBV7-8 to TRBJ1-1, with 7 bases in between that match TRBD1. The DNA reads as follows: TGTGCCAGCAGCTTAGCGAGGGGGCTCGCTGAAGCTTTCTTT. Its product reads: CASSLARGLAEAFF.